Each of the 3 T cell receptor beta chains below was sequenced from the same sample in a study of OX40 agonist ivuxolimab in advanced cancers. Libraries were constructed by the immunoSEQ multiplex PCR assay. Entries here come from immuneACCESS through TCRdb and include only in-frame sequences with V and J called. Some clones fail to appear in such tables; in the studies checked, an unresolved V gene covers under half of the shortfall, and the cause of the remainder is unknown. For this sample the table gives 35,000 to 45,000 clones, of which more than 70% were detected only once. 21% of the sample goes to the ten largest clones. This sample comprised CD4+ or CD8+ T cells sorted from blood, obtained in a trial of the OX40 agonist ivuxolimab. All receptors derive from an adult with an advanced solid tumor such as melanoma, head and neck, liver or kidney cancer.

The chain carries TRBV4-3 and TRBJ2-4; a weak D match, TRBD1 (6 bases). The CDR3 runs to 17 residues. Germline V gene data show CDR1 as LGHNA and CDR2 as YSLEER. V lost 0 bases, J lost 4 bases, and 16 bases lay in between. CDR3 sequence reads: CASSQDTTGTFKNIQYF. The CDR3 nucleotides are TGCGCCAGCAGCCAAGATACCACGGGGACATTTAAAAACATTCAGTACTTC.

The chain joins TRBV11-2 to TRBJ1-1; 10 nucleotides agree with TRBD1. After removal of 2 bases from V and 9 bases from J, the junction contained 15 bases not matched to a gene. Germline V CDR1 and CDR2: SGHAT, FQNNGV. This CDR3 comprises 17 residues. CDR3 amino acids: CASSLWSQTGGARKAFF. The CDR3 DNA reads as TGTGCCAGCAGCTTATGGTCCCAGACAGGGGGCGCCCGGAAAGCTTTCTTT.

The chain recombines TRBV9 with TRBJ2-1, with D unresolved. Germline V lookup: CDR1 SGDLS, CDR2 YYNGEE. The CDR3 spans 13 residues. Trimming took off 0 bases at V and 7 bases at J, with 8 bases between the two ends. The CDR3 DNA reads as TGTGCCAGCAGCGTAGGACAAGGAAATGAGCAGTTCTTC. It translates to CASSVGQGNEQFF. Full variable domain (outside the CDR3, taken from reference TRBV9 and TRBJ2-1): DSGVTQTPKHLITATGQRVTLRCSPRSGDLSVYWYQQSLDQGLQFLIQYYNGEERAKGNILERFSAQQFPDLHSELNLSSLELGDSALYFCASSVGQGNEQFFGPGTRLTVL.